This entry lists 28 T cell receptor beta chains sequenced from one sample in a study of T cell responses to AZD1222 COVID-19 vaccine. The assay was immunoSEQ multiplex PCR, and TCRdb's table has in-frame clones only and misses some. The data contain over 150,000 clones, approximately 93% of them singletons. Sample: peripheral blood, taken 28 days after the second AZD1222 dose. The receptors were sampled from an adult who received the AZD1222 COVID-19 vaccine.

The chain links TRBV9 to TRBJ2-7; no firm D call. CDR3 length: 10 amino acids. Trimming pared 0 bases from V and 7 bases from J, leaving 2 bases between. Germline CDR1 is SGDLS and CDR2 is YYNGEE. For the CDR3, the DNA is TGTGCCAGCAGCGTAGGGGAGCAGTACTTC. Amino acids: CASSVGEQYF.

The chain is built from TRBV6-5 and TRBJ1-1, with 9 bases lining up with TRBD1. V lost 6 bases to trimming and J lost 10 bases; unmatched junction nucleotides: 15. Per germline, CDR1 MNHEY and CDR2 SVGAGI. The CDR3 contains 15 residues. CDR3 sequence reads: CASRERTGAAWGAFF. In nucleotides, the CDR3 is TGTGCCAGCAGAGAGAGGACAGGGGCGGCATGGGGAGCTTTCTTT.

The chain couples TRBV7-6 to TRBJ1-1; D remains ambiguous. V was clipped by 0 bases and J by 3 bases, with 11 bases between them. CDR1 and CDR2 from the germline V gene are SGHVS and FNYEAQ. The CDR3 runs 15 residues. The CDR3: CASSLAQRWDTEAFF. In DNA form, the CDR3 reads TGTGCCAGCAGCTTAGCGCAGCGGTGGGACACTGAAGCTTTCTTT.

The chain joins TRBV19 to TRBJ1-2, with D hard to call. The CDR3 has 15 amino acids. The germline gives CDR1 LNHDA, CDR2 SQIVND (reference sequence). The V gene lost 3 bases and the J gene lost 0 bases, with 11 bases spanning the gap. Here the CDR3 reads CASSISVGSNYGYTF. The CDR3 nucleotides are TGTGCCAGTAGTATTTCGGTGGGGTCTAACTATGGCTACACCTTC.

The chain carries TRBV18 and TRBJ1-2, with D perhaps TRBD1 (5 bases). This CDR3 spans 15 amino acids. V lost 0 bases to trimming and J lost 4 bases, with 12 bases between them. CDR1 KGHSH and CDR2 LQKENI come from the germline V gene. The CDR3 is CASSPPISGLYGYTF. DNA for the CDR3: TGTGCCAGCTCACCACCGATCTCGGGACTCTATGGCTACACCTTC. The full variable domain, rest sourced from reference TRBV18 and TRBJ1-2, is NAGVMQNPRHLVRRRGQEARLRCSPMKGHSHVYWYRQLPEEGLKFMVYLQKENIIDESGMPKERFSAEFPKEGPSILRIQQVVRGDSAAYFCASSPPISGLYGYTFGSGTRLTVV.

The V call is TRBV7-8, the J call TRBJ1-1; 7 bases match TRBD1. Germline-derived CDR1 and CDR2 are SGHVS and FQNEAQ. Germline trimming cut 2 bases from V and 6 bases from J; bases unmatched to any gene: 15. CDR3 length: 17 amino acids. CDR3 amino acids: CASSLRIGGERSPEAFF. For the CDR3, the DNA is TGTGCCAGCAGCTTAAGGATAGGGGGCGAAAGGTCCCCTGAAGCTTTCTTT. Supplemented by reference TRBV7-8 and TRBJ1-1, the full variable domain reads GAGVSQSPRYKVAKRGQDVALRCDPISGHVSLFWYQQALGQGPEFLTYFQNEAQLDKSGLPSDRFFAERPEGSVSTLKIQRTQQEDSAVYLCASSLRIGGERSPEAFFGQGTRLTVV.

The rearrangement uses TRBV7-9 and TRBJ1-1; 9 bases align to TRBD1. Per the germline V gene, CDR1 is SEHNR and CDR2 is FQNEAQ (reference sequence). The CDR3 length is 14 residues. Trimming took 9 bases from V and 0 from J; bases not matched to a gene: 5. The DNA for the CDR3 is TGTGCCAGTTCGGACAGGGGAATGAACACTGAAGCTTTCTTT. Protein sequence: CASSDRGMNTEAFF.

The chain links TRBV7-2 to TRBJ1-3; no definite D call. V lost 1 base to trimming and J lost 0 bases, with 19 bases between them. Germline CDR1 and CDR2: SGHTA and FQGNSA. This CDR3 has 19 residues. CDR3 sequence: CASSLVYVYATHSGNTIYF. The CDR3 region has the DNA TGTGCCAGCAGCTTAGTATACGTGTATGCTACCCACTCTGGAAACACCATATATTTT.

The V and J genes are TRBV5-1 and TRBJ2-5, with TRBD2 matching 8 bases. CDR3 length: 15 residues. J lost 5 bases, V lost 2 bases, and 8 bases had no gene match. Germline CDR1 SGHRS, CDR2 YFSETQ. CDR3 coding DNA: TGCGCCAGCAGCTTAGTTGCGGGGGGAGAGGAGACCCAGTACTTC. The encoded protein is CASSLVAGGEETQYF.

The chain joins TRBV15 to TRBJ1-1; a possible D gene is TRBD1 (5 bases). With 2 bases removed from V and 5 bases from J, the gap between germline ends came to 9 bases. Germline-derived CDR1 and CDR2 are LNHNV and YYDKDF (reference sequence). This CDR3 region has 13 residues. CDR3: CATSRPGGTEAFF. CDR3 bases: TGTGCCACCAGCAGACCTGGGGGGACTGAAGCTTTCTTT.

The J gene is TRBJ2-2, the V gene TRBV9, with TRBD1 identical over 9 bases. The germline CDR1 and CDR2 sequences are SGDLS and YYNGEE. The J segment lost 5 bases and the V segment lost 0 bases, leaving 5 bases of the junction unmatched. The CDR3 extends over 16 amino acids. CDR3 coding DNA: TGTGCCAGCAGCGTAGGCCCGGACAGGGGAACCGGGGAGCTGTTTTTT. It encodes CASSVGPDRGTGELFF. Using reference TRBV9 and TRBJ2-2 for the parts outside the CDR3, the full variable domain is DSGVTQTPKHLITATGQRVTLRCSPRSGDLSVYWYQQSLDQGLQFLIQYYNGEERAKGNILERFSAQQFPDLHSELNLSSLELGDSALYFCASSVGPDRGTGELFFGEGSRLTVL.

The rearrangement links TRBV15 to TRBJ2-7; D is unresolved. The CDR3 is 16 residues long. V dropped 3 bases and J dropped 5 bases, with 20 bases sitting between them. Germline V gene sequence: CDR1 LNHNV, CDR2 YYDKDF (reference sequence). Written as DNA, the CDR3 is TGTGCCACCAGCAGGTCTCCCCCCCTCGGCTACAACGAGCAGTACTTC. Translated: CATSRSPPLGYNEQYF.

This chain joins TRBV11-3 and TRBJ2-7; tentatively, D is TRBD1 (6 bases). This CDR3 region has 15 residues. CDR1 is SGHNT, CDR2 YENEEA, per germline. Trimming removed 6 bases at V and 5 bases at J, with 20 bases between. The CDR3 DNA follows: TGTGCCAGCAGTATGGAAGGGGGTTCCGTGAACGAGCAGTACTTC. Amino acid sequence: CASSMEGGSVNEQYF.

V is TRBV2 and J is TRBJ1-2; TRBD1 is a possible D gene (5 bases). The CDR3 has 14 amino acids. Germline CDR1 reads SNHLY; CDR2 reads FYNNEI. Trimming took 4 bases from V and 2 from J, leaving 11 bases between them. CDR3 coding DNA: TGTGCCAGCAGTGGGACAACGGGGAACTATGGCTACACCTTC. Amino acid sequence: CASSGTTGNYGYTF.

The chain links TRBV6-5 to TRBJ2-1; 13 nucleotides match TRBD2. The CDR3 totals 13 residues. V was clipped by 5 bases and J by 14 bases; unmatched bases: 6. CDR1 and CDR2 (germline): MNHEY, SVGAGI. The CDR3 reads CASSRLAGGPKFF. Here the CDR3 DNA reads TGTGCCAGCAGTCGACTAGCGGGGGGCCCGAAGTTCTTC.

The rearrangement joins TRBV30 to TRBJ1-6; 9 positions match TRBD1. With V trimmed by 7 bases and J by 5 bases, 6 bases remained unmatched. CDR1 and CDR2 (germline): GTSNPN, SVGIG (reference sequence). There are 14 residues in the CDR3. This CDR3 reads CALNGDRDNSPLHF. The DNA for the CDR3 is TGTGCCTTGAACGGGGACAGGGATAATTCACCCCTCCACTTT. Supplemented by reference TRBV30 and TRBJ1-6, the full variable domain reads SQTIHQWPATLVQPVGSPLSLECTVEGTSNPNLYWYRQAAGRGLQLLFYSVGIGQISSEVPQNLSASRPQDRQFILSSKKLLLSDSGFYLCALNGDRDNSPLHFGNGTRLTVT.

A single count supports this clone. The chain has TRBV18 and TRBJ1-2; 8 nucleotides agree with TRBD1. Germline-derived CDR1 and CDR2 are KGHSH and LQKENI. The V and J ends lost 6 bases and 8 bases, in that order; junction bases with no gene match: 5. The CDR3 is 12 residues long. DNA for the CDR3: TGTGCCAGCTCCCAGGACAGGGACGGCTACACCTTC. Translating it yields CASSQDRDGYTF.

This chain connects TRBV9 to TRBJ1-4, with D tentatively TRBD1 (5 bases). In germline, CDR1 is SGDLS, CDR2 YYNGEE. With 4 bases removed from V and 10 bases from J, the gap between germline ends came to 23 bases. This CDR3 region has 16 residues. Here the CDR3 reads CASSPAGGDTGGKLFF. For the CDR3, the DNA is TGTGCCAGCAGCCCCGCGGGGGGTGACACTGGGGGAAAACTGTTTTTT.

CDR3 loop: CASSRQFYEQYF. The CDR3 DNA reads as TGTGCCAGCAGCCGACAGTTCTACGAGCAGTACTTC. This sequence joins TRBV12-3 or TRBV12-4 and TRBJ2-7; a weak D match, TRBD1 (5 bases). V was trimmed by 6 bases and J by 3 bases, leaving 9 bases between them. This CDR3 spans 12 amino acids.

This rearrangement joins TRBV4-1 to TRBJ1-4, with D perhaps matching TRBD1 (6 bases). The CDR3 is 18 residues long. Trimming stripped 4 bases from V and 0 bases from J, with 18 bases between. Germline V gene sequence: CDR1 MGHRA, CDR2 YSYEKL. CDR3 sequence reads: CASSLSEQGGTTNEKLFF. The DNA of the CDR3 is TGCGCCAGCAGCCTTTCAGAACAGGGCGGAACAACTAATGAAAAACTGTTTTTT.

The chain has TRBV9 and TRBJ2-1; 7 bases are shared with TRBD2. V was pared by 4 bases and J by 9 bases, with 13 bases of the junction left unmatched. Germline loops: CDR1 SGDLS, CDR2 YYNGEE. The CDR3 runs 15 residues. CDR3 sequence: CASSPRLAVGSEQFF. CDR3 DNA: TGTGCCAGCAGCCCGAGACTAGCCGTGGGGAGTGAGCAGTTCTTC.

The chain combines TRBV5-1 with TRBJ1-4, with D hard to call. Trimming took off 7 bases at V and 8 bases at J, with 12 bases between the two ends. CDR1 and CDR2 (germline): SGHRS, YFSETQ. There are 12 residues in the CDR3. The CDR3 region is CASSLQGEKLFF. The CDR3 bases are TGCGCCAGCTCATTACAAGGGGAAAAACTGTTTTTT. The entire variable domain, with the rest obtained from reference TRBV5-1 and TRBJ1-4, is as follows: KAGVTQTPRYLIKTRGQQVTLSCSPISGHRSVSWYQQTPGQGLQFLFEYFSETQRNKGNFPGRFSGRQFSNSRSEMNVSTLELGDSALYLCASSLQGEKLFFGSGTQLSVL.

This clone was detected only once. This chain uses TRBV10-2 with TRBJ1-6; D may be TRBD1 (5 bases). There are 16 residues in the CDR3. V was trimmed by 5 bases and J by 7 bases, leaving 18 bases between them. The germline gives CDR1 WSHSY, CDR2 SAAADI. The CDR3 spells CASSWGGRSLNSPLHF. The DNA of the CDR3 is TGCGCCAGCAGTTGGGGCGGGAGGAGCCTGAATTCACCCCTCCACTTT.

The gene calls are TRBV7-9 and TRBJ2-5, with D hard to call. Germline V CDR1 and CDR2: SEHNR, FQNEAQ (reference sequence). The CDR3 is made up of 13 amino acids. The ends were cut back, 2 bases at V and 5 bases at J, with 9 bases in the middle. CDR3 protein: CASSLPASETQYF. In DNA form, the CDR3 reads TGTGCCAGCAGCTTACCGGCTTCGGAGACCCAGTACTTC.

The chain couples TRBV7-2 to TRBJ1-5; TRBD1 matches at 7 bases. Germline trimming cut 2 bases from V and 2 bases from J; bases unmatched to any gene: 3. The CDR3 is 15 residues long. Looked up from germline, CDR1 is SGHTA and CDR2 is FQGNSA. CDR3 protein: CASSLTGDGNQPQHF. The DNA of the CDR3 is TGTGCCAGCAGCTTAACAGGGGACGGCAATCAGCCCCAGCATTTT.

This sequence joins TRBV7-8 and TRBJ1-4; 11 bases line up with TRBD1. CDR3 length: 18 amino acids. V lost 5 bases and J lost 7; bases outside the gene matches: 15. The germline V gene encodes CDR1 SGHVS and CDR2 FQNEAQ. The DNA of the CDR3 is TGTGCCAGCAGCCCCAGGCCCGGGACAGGGGGTGGTCGTGAAAAACTGTTTTTT. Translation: CASSPRPGTGGGREKLFF.

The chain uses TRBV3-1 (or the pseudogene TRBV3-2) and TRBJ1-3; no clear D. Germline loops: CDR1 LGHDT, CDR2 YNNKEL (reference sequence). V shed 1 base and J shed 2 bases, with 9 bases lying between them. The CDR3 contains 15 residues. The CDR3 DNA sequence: TGTGCCAGCAGCCAAGTTTTTGTTACTGGAAACACCATATATTTT. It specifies CASSQVFVTGNTIYF.

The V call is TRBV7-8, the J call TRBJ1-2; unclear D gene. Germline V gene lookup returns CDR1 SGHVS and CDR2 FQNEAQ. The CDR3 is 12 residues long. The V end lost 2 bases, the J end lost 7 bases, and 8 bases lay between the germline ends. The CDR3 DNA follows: TGTGCCAGCAGCTTAACGAAAGGTGGCTACACCTTC. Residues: CASSLTKGGYTF.